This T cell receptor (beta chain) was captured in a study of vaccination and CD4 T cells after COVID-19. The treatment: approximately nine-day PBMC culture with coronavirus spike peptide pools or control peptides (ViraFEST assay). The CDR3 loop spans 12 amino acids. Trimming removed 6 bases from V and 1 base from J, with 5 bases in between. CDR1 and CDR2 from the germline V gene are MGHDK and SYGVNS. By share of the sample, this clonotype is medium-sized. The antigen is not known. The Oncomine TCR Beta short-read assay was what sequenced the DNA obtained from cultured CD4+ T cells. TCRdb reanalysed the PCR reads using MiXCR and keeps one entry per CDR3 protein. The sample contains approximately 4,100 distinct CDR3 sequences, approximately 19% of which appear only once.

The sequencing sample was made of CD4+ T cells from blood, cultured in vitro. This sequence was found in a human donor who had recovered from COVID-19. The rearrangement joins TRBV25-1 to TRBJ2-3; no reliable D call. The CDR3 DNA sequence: TGTGCCAGCAGGGCAGGCACAGATACGCAGTATTTT. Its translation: CASRAGTDTQYF.